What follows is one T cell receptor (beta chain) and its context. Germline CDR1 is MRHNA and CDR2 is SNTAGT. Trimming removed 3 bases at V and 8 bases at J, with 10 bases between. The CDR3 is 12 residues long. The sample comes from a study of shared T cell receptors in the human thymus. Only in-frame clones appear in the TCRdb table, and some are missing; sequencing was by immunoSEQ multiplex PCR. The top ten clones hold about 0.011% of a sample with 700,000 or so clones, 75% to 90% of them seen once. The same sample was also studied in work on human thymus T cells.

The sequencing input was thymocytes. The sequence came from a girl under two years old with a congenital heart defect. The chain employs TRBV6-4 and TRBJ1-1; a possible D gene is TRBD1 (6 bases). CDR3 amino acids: CASSDPGTEAFF. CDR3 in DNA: TGTGCCAGCAGTGATCCGGGGACAGAAGCTTTCTTT.